The rows below give T cell receptor beta chains drawn from one sample of a study of CD8+CD57+ T cells in acquired aplastic anemia. TCRdb reanalysed the reads using MiXCR and keeps one entry per CDR3 protein. The sample records about 270,000 distinct CDR3 sequences, around 82% being singletons. Specimen: sorted CD4+, CD8+, or CD8+CD57+ T cells (not recorded which) from PBMCs. The receptor set was obtained from a human donor with aplastic anemia. Each CDR3 is given with its conserved first and last residue. D genes are given only for firm matches. Some rows have no size entry. The others give once, few or many, or a class for an expanded clone.

.	.	TRBV11-3	TRBJ2-1	CASSLDLTGRGIVNEQFF	TGTGCCAGCAGCTTAGATCTGACAGGGAGGGGTATAGTCAATGAGCAGTTCTTC
.	few	TRBV19	TRBJ2-2	CASSVTENTGELFF	TGTGCCAGTAGTGTCACTGAGAACACCGGGGAGCTGTTTTTT
.	.	TRBV19	TRBJ2-6	CASKAGANVLTF	TGTGCCAGTAAGGCTGGGGCCAACGTCCTGACTTTC
TRBD1	.	TRBV7-6	TRBJ1-4	CASSSDRRHAPLHF	TGTGCCAGCAGCTCGGACAGGCGGCATGCACCCCTCCATTTT
.	.	TRBV7-9	TRBJ1-2	CASSLEGGGRVDEYTF	TGTGCCAGCAGCTTGGAGGGCGGCGGCCGCGTGGATGAGTACACCTTC
TRBD2	.	TRBV12-3/TRBV12-4	TRBJ2-3	CASSLAGLAGGVTDTQYF	TGTGCCAGCAGTTTAGCGGGGCTAGCGGGGGGGGTCACAGATACGCAGTATTTT
.	.	TRBV24-1	TRBJ2-5	CATGRGRKQETQYF	TGTGCCACCGGGAGAGGCAGGAAGCAAGAGACCCAGTACTTC
.	.	TRBV15	TRBJ1-5	CATSRDWTQPQHF	TGTGCCACCAGCAGAGATTGGACCCAGCCCCAGCATTTT
.	.	TRBV24-1	TRBJ1-2	CATSDIAGAYTF	TGTGCCACCAGTGATATTGCGGGGGCCTACACCTTC
TRBD2	.	TRBV7-2	TRBJ2-1	CASSLETSGKGIF	TGTGCCAGCAGCTTAGAGACTAGCGGGAAGGGGATCTTC
.	.	TRBV7-9	TRBJ1-4	CASSLRRTTNEKLFF	TGTGCCAGCAGCTTAAGAAGAACAACTAATGAAAAACTGTTTTTT
.	once	TRBV11-2	TRBJ2-1	CASSLGPSHEQFF	TGTGCCAGCAGCTTAGGGCCGAGCCATGAGCAGTTCTTC
.	.	TRBV7-2	TRBJ1-1	CASSSSAGWDGHEQFF	TGCGCCAGCAGCTCATCGGCAGGTTGGGATGGGCATGAGCAGTTCTTT
TRBD2	once	TRBV2	TRBJ2-1	CASGFQGSGGSDEQFF	TGCGCCAGCGGGTTTCAGGGAAGCGGGGGGAGCGATGAGCAGTTCTTC
.	.	TRBV11-2	TRBJ1-5	CASSLAGQGDQPQHF	TGTGCCAGCAGTTTAGCAGGACAAGGTGATCAGCCCCAGCATTTT
.	.	TRBV9	TRBJ1-4	CASSVGGQINEKLFF	TGTGCCAGCAGCGTAGGCGGGCAGATTAATGAAAAACTGTTTTTT
.	many	TRBV5-8	TRBJ1-1	CASSLNELRSAEAFF	TGTGCCAGCAGCTTGAATGAGTTGAGGAGCGCTGAAGCTTTCTTT
.	once	TRBV9	TRBJ1-2	CASGGTGNIQYFDTF	.
.	.	TRBV9	TRBJ2-7	CATSSRGDSRNQHF	TGTGCCACCAGCTCCCGGGGCGACAGCCGCAATCAGCACTTC
.	.	TRBV11-2	TRBJ1-2	CASSWGGGSNHGYAF	.
TRBD1	.	TRBV7-3	TRBJ2-7	CASSLTPSDRGREQYF	TGTGCCAGCAGCTTAACCCCCTCGGACAGGGGGCGCGAGCAGTACTTC
.	.	TRBV11-2	TRBJ2-5	CASSPQKGGAETQYF	TGTGCCAGCAGCCCCCAAAAGGGGGGGGCAGAGACCCAGTACTTC
TRBD1	.	TRBV7-9	TRBJ1-6	CASSFERSQGASALHF	TGTGCCAGCAGCTTTGAAAGGAGCCAGGGGGCCTCTGCCCTCCACTTT
.	.	TRBV24-1	TRBJ2-2	CATRAGDTGELVF	TGTGCCACCAGGGCAGGAGACACCGGGGAGCTGGTTTTT
.	.	TRBV9	TRBJ2-3	CASSVGTAGHKHTQYF	TGTGCCAGCAGCGTAGGGACCGCGGGACATAAACATACGCAGTATTTT
.	.	TRBV7-9	TRBJ1-6	CASSLVQRNNSPLHF	TGTGCCAGCAGCTTAGTGCAGAGAAATAATTCCCCCCTCCACTTT
.	.	TRBV27	TRBJ1-1	CASSPGLTRNTEAFF	TGTGCCAGCAGTCCAGGTCTGACCAGGAACACTGAAGCTTTCTTT
.	many	TRBV6-2/TRBV6-3	TRBJ2-2	CASITVPGELFF	TGTGCCAGCATCACCGTCCCCGGGGAGCTGTTTTTT
.	.	TRBV19	TRBJ1-2	CASSHRRYGYTF	TGTGCCAGTAGTCACAGGAGGTATGGCTACACCTTC
.	.	TRBV15	TRBJ1-1	CATSRDRFVYTEAFF	TGTGCCACCAGCAGAGACAGGTTCGTTTACACTGAAGCTTTCTTT
TRBD1	few	TRBV7-8	TRBJ2-7	CASSQGQSYEQYF	TGTGCCAGCAGCCAGGGACAGTCCTACGAGCAGTACTTC
.	.	TRBV7-9	TRBJ2-3	CASSLVGGLHAQYF	TGTGCCAGCAGCTTAGTCGGCGGGCTCCATGCGCAGTATTTT
.	.	TRBV2	TRBJ2-3	CATSNVGSDTQYF	TGTGCCACCAGCAACGTAGGGTCAGATACGCAGTATTTT
.	.	TRBV7-8	TRBJ2-1	CASSFEGGGDTHEQFF	TGTGCCAGCAGCTTTGAGGGAGGTGGCGATACGCATGAGCAGTTCTTC
.	once	TRBV7-9	TRBJ2-4	CASGGAGSIQCF	TGTGCCAGCGGCGGTGCTGGGAGCATTCAGTGCTTC
.	.	TRBV7-9	TRBJ2-2	CAGQWARGELFF	TGTGCCGGACAGTGGGCTCGGGGGGAGCTGTTTTTT
.	.	TRBV24-1	TRBJ2-3	CATSDPGQYTQYF	TGTGCCACCAGTGACCCAGGACAGTATACGCAGTATTTT
.	.	TRBV7-2	TRBJ2-3	CASSLGSTDEKYF	TGTGCCAGCAGCTTAGGGTCCACAGATGAAAAGTATTTT
.	.	TRBV7-8	TRBJ1-2	CASSLAGGSDTRYTF	TGTGCCAGCAGCTTAGCGGGAGGTTCCGATACGCGGTACACCTTC
TRBD1	.	TRBV7-9	TRBJ2-5	CAGQGAREAGYF	TGTGCCGGACAGGGGGCTAGGGAGGCCGGGTACTTC
.	.	TRBV7-8	TRBJ2-5	CASSLAASHDTQYF	TGTGCCAGCAGCTTAGCGGCCAGCCACGATACGCAGTATTTC